This T cell receptor beta chain was captured by sequencing in a study of cytomegalovirus exposure and HLA in healthy donors. PCR employed 60 Vbeta and 13 Jbeta primers. The repertoire was sequenced with immunoSEQ multiplex PCR; TCRdb's copy has only in-frame clones and lacks some. The table shows about 170,000 clones, with approximately 81% occurring only once. When sampled, the donors appeared nominally healthy, though they likely had unrecorded immune exposures. The length of the CDR3 is 14 residues. Trimming cost V 2 bases and J 4 bases, with 11 bases left between them. CDR1 and CDR2 (germline): WNHNN, SYGVQD (reference sequence). Study findings and constraints: TCR beta chains numbering about 160 were designated cytomegalovirus-associated. It was reported in a later analysis that an Asian-associated ancestry cluster showed fewer N-insertions than the approximately 670-donor mean. For most TCR sequences rarity was the rule, although some public TCRs occurred in many donors.

This clone was seen just once. The antigen remains unidentified. This chain uses TRBV10-1 with TRBJ1-1; D is uncertain. The TCR sequence derives from a woman in her forties or fifties in good health and CMV-seronegative. Specimen: PBMCs. CDR3 in DNA: TGCGCCAGCAGTGAGCCCCAACTCTTCACTGAAGCTTTCTTT. Amino acids: CASSEPQLFTEAFF.